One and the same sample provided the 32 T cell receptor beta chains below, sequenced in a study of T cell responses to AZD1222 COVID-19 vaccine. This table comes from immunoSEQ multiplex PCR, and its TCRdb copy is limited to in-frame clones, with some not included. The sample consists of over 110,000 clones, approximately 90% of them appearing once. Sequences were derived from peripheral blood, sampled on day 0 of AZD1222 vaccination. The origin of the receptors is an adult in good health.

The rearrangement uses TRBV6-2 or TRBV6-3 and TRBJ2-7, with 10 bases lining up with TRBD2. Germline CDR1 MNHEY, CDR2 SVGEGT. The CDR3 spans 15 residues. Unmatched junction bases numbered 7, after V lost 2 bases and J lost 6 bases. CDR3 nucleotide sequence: TGTGCCAGCAGTTACCGTGCTAGCGGGAGTTTCGAGCAGTACTTC. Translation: CASSYRASGSFEQYF.

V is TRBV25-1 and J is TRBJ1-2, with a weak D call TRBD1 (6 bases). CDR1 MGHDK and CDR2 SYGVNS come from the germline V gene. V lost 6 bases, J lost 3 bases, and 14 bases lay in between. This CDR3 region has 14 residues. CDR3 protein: CASSPDRTDYGYTF. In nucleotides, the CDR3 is TGTGCCAGCAGCCCGGACAGAACGGACTATGGCTACACCTTC.

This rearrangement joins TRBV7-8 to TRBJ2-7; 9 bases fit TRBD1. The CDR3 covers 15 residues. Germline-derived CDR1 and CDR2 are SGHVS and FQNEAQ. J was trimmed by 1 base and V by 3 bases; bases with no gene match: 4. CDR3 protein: CASSFLGQGSYEQYF. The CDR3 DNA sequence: TGTGCCAGCAGCTTTTTGGGACAGGGATCCTACGAGCAGTACTTC.

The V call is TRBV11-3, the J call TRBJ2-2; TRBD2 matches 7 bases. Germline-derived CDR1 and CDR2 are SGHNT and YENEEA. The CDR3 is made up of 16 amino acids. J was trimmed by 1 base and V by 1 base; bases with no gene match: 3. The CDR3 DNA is TGTGCCAGCAGCTTAGGTGGACTAGGGAACACCGGGGAGCTGTTTTTT. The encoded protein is CASSLGGLGNTGELFF.

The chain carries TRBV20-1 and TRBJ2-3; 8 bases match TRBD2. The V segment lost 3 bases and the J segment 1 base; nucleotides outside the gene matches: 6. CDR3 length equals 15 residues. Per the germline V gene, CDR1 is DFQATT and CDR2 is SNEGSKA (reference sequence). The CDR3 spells CSASSGGLGTDTQYF. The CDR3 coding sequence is TGCAGTGCTAGTTCGGGAGGGCTTGGCACAGATACGCAGTATTTT.

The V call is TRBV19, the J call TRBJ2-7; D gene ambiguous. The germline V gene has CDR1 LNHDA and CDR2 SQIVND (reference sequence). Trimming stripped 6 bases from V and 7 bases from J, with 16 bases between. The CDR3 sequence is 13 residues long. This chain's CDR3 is CASRRTAGLEQYF. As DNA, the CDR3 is TGTGCCAGTAGGAGGACGGCCGGGTTGGAGCAGTACTTC.

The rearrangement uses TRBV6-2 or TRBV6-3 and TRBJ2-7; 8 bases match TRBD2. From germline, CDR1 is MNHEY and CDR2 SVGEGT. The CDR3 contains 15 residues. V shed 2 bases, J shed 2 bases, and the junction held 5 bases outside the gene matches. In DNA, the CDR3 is TGTGCCAGCAGTTACAGTGGCGGGGGGCCCTACGAGCAGTACTTC. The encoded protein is CASSYSGGGPYEQYF.

The CDR3 DNA reads TGTGCCAGCAGCAAAGGACCAGGGTACTCCTACGAGCAGTACTTC. Translated: CASSKGPGYSYEQYF. The J gene is TRBJ2-7, the V gene TRBV21-1; TRBD1 was called by the table and not checked on the DNA. TRBV21-1 is a documented pseudogene. This CDR3 contains 15 residues.

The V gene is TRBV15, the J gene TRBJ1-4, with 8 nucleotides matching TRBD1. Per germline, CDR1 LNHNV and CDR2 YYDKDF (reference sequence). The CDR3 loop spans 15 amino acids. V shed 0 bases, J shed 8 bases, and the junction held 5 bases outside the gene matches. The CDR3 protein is CATSRESDRDEKLFF. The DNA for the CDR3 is TGTGCCACCAGCAGAGAATCGGACAGGGACGAAAAACTGTTTTTT.

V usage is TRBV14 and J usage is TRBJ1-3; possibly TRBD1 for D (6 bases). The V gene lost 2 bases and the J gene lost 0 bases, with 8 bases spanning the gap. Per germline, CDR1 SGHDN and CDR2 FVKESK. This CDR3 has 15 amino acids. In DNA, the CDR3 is TGTGCCAGCAGCCAACGGACAGCCTCTGGAAACACCATATATTTT. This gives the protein CASSQRTASGNTIYF.

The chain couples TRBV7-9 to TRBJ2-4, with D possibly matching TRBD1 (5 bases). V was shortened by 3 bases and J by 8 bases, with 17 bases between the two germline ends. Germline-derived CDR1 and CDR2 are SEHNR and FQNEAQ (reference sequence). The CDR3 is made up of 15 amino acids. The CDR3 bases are TGTGCCAGCAGCTTTTCGAACACCCTAGGGGACATTCAGTACTTC. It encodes CASSFSNTLGDIQYF.

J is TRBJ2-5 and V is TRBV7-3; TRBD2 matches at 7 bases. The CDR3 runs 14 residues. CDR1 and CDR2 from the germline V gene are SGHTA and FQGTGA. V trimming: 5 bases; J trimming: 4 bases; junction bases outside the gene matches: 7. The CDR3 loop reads CASSQAGSSETQYF. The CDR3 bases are TGTGCCAGCAGCCAAGCGGGATCCTCAGAGACCCAGTACTTC. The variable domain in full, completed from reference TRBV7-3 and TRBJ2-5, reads GAGVSQTPSNKVTEKGKYVELRCDPISGHTALYWYRQSLGQGPEFLIYFQGTGAADDSGLPNDRFFAVRPEGSVSTLKIQRTERGDSAVYLCASSQAGSSETQYFGPGTRLLVL.

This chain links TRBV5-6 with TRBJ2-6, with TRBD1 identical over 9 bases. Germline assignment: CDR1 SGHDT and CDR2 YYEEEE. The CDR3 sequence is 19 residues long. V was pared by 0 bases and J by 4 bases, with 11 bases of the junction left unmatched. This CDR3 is CASSLELGQGISGANVLTF. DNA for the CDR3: TGTGCCAGCAGCTTGGAGTTGGGACAGGGAATTTCCGGGGCCAACGTCCTGACTTTC.

The CDR3 DNA is TGTGCCAGCAGTAGATCGCCGCCTCAGCCCCAGCATTTT. Translated, it gives CASSRSPPQPQHF. The chain recombines TRBV27 with TRBJ1-5; D not certain. This CDR3 has 13 amino acids. The germline V gene encodes CDR1 MNHEY and CDR2 SMNVEV (reference sequence). V was cut by 5 bases and J by 6 bases, with 11 bases left in between.

The CDR3 loop is CASSYYRIWDRGKNTEAFF. CDR3 nucleotide sequence: TGTGCCAGCAGCTATTACCGGATTTGGGACAGGGGGAAAAACACTGAAGCTTTCTTT. V and J are TRBV28 and TRBJ1-1; 11 bases are a match to TRBD1. Germline lookup yields CDR1 MDHEN and CDR2 SYDVKM. There are 19 residues in the CDR3. Trimming removed 6 bases from V and 2 bases from J; junction bases left unmatched: 17.

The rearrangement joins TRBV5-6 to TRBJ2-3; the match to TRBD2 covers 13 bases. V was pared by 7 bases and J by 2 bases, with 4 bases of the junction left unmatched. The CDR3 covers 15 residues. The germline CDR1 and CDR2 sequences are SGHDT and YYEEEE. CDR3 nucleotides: TGTGCCAGCTCGGGACTAGCGGGACTCACAGATACGCAGTATTTT. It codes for CASSGLAGLTDTQYF.

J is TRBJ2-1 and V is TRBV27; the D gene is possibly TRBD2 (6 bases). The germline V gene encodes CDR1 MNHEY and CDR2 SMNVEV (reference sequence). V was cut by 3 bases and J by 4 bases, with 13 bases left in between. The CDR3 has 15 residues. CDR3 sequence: CASSLGDSGYNEQFF. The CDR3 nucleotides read TGTGCCAGCAGTTTGGGAGATAGCGGTTACAATGAGCAGTTCTTC.

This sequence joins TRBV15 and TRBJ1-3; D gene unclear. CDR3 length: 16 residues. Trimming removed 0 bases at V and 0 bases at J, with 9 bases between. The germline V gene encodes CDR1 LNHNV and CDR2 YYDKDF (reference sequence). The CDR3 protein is CATSRDDPLSGNTIYF. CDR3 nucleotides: TGTGCCACCAGCAGAGATGACCCCCTCTCTGGAAACACCATATATTTT.

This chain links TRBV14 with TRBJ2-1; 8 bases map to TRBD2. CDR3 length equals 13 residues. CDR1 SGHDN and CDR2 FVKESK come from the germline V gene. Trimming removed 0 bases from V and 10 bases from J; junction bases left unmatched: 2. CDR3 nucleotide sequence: TGTGCCAGCAGCCAAGAGCTAGCGGGCGAGCAGTTCTTC. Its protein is CASSQELAGEQFF.

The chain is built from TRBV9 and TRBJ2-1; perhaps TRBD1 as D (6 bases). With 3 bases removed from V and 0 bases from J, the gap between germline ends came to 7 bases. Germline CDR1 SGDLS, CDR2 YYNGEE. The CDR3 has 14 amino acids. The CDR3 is CASSEGDSYNEQFF. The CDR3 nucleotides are TGTGCCAGCAGCGAGGGGGACTCCTACAATGAGCAGTTCTTC.

CDR3 nucleotide sequence: TGTGCCAGCAGTCACGACAGGGAAGTGCCAAACACTGAAGCTTTCTTT. Its translation is CASSHDREVPNTEAFF. The chain couples TRBV28 to TRBJ1-1; 7 nucleotides line up with TRBD1. The CDR3 is 16 residues long. In germline, CDR1 is MDHEN, CDR2 SYDVKM. V gave up 5 bases and J gave up 2 bases; unmatched junction bases: 11.

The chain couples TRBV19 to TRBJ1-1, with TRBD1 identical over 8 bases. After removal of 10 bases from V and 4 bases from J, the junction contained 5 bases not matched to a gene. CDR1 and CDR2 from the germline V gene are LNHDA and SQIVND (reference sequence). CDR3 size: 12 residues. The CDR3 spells CATQQGGTEAFF. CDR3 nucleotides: TGTGCCACCCAACAGGGGGGCACTGAAGCTTTCTTT. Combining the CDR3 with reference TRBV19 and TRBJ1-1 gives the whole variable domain DGGITQSPKYLFRKEGQNVTLSCEQNLNHDAMYWYRQDPGQGLRLIYYSQIVNDFQKGDIAEGYSVSREKKESFPLTVTSAQKNPTAFYLCATQQGGTEAFFGQGTRLTVV.

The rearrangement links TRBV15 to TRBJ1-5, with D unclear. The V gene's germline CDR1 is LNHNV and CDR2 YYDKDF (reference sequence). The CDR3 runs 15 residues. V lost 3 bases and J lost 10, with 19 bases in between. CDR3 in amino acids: CATSRNSGLGYPQHF. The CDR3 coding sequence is TGTGCCACCAGCAGGAACAGTGGGCTGGGTTACCCCCAGCATTTT.

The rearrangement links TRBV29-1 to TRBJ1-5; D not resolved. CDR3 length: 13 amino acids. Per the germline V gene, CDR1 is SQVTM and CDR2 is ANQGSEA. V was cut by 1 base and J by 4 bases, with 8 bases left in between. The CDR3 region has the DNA TGCAGCGTTGAAGGAGTAGGGAATCAGCCCCAGCATTTT. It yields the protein CSVEGVGNQPQHF.

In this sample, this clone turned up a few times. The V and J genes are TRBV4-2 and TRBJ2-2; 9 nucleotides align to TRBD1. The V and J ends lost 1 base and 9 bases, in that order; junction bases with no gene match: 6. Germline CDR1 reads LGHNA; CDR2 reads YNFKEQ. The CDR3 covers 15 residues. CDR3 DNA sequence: TGTGCCAGCAGCCAAGGGACAGGGGAATTACGGGAGCTGTTTTTT. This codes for CASSQGTGELRELFF.

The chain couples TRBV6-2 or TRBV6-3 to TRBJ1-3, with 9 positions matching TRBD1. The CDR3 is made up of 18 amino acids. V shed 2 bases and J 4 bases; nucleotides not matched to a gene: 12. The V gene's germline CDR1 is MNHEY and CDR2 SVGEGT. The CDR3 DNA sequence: TGTGCCAGCAGTTACGGAAGGACAGGGGCGTCGTCGGGAAACACCATATATTTT. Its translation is CASSYGRTGASSGNTIYF.

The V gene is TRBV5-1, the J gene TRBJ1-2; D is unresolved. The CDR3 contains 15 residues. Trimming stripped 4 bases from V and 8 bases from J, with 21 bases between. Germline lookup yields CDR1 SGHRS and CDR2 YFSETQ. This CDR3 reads CASSPLSSPGLGYTF. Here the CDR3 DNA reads TGCGCCAGCAGCCCTTTGTCAAGCCCGGGTCTGGGCTACACCTTC.

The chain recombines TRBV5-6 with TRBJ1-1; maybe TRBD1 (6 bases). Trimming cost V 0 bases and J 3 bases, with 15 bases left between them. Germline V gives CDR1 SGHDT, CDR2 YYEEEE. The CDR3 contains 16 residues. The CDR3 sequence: CASSLADHRVDTEAFF. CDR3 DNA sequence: TGTGCCAGCAGCTTGGCCGATCACAGGGTCGACACTGAAGCTTTCTTT.

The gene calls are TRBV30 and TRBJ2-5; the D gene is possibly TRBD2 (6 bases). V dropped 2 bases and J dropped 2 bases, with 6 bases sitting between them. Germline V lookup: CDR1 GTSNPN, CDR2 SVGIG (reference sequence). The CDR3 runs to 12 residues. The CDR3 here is CAWSREQETQYF. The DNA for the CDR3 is TGTGCCTGGAGTCGGGAGCAAGAGACCCAGTACTTC.

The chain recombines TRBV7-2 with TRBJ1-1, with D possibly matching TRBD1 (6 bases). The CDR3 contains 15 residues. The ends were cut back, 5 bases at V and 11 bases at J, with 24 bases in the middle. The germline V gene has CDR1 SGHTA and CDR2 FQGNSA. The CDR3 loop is CASSTSGARGLWAFF. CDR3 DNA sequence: TGTGCCAGCAGCACATCGGGGGCGCGAGGGCTGTGGGCTTTCTTT.

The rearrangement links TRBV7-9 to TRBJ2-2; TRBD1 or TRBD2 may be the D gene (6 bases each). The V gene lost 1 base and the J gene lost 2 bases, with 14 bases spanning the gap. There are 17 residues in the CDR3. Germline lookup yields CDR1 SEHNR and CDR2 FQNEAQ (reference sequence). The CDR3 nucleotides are TGTGCCAGCAGCTTAGAAACGGGGGCCTTAAACACCGGGGAGCTGTTTTTT. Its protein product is CASSLETGALNTGELFF.

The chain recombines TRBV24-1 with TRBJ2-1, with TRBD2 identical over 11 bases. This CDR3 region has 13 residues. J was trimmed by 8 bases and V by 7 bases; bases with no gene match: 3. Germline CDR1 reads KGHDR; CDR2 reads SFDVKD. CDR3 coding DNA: TGTGCCACCAGAGGACTAGCGGGCGATGAGCAGTTCTTC. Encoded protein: CATRGLAGDEQFF.